This T cell receptor (beta chain) was observed in a study of blood T cell repertoires in COVID-19. About the research overall: Samples representing acute and convalescent COVID-19 were sourced from the United States, Italy and Spain. The cDNA or gDNA used as material had been derived from T cells, B-cell-depleted T cells, or PBMCs.

Germline CDR1 is DFQATT and CDR2 is SNEGSKA (reference sequence). V trimming: 3 bases; J trimming: 4 bases; junction bases outside the gene matches: 8. The CDR3 is 14 residues long. Original data processing: Quantification of nucleated cells was approximated via reference gene primer amplification. Sequenced by immunoSEQ multiplex PCR; TCRdb stores in-frame clones only, minus some. The V and J calls and the clone size are those of that table, but D and trimming were determined from the DNA. The sample yields about 82,000 clones, approximately 78% seen once. This chain links TRBV20-1 with TRBJ1-2, with 7 bases fitting TRBD1. The clonotype was recovered from a man aged 50 to 59 with active or convalescent COVID-19. Source material: peripheral blood. CDR3 bases: TGCAGTGCTAGTGAGGGACAGAAGGGCTATGGCTACACCTTC. Translating gives CSASEGQKGYGYTF.